The 10 T cell receptor beta chains below were found in one sample sequenced in a study of shared clonotypes between healthy human individuals. TCRdb's copy holds only in-frame clones and misses some; the assay was immunoSEQ multiplex PCR. The data show approximately 600,000 clones, approximately 95% seen once. CD45RO-negative cells were positively selected for CCR7, leaving out terminally differentiated effector memory CD45RA+ cells. Sequenced sample: naive CD8+ T cells sorted from blood. The receptors were sampled from a woman aged 30 to 39 in good health.

The genes are TRBV7-2 and TRBJ2-7; 7 nucleotides align to TRBD2. CDR3 length: 16 residues. J was trimmed by 3 bases and V by 1 base; bases with no gene match: 9. Germline loops: CDR1 SGHTA, CDR2 FQGNSA. The CDR3, as DNA: TGTGCCAGCAGCTTAGGCCCCGGGACTACGAGCTACGAGCAGTACTTC. It yields the protein CASSLGPGTTSYEQYF.

The V call is TRBV4-1, the J call TRBJ2-2; no definite D call. The CDR3 has 16 amino acids. Trimming left V 0 bases short and J 2 bases short, with 10 bases between. Germline lookup yields CDR1 MGHRA and CDR2 YSYEKL. CDR3 region: CASSQDYTLNTGELFF. In DNA form, the CDR3 reads TGCGCCAGCAGCCAAGATTACACCCTTAACACCGGGGAGCTGTTTTTT.

In the case of this clone: Other DNA sequences in this sample translate to the same CDR3. This CDR3 is CASSLRGVGTEAFF. Here the CDR3 DNA reads TGTGCCAGCAGTTTAAGGGGGGTTGGCACTGAAGCTTTCTTT. The chain uses TRBV27 and TRBJ1-1; maybe TRBD1 (6 bases). The CDR3 has 14 residues. Looked up from germline, CDR1 is MNHEY and CDR2 is SMNVEV (reference sequence). The V end lost 2 bases, the J end lost 4 bases, and 11 bases lay between the germline ends.

This clone was seen only once. This chain joins TRBV28 and TRBJ2-7, with 8 nucleotides matching TRBD1. CDR1 is MDHEN, CDR2 SYDVKM, per germline. After removal of 2 bases from V and 5 bases from J, the junction contained 5 bases not matched to a gene. The CDR3 is made up of 14 amino acids. The CDR3 sequence: CASSLDRGRHEQYF. The CDR3, as DNA: TGTGCCAGCAGTTTAGACAGGGGACGGCACGAGCAGTACTTC.

Turning to this clone: The same CDR3 also results from other DNA sequences found in this sample. CDR3 bases: TGTGCCAGCAGTTTAGGGAGTGGGTCGGCCGGGGAGCTGTTTTTT. This translates into CASSLGSGSAGELFF. The rearrangement uses TRBV27 and TRBJ2-2; D is perhaps TRBD2 (5 bases). CDR3 size: 15 residues. Germline loops: CDR1 MNHEY, CDR2 SMNVEV (reference sequence). With 2 bases removed from V and 6 bases from J, the gap between germline ends came to 13 bases.

The chain combines TRBV10-3 with TRBJ2-1, with 13 positions matching TRBD2. The junction had 5 bases not matched to a gene; V was cut back by 10 bases and J by 5 bases. The germline V gene encodes CDR1 ENHRY and CDR2 SYGVKD. This CDR3 region has 14 residues. The CDR3, as DNA: TGTGCCACCGGGGGACTAGCGGGAAACAATGAGCAGTTCTTC. This translates into CATGGLAGNNEQFF.

The chain carries TRBV11-2 and TRBJ1-4, with D perhaps matching TRBD1 (6 bases). This CDR3 is built from 13 residues. The germline V gene encodes CDR1 SGHAT and CDR2 FQNNGV. V was clipped by 4 bases and J by 8 bases, with 11 bases between them. CDR3 coding DNA: TGTGCCAGCAGCTCTCGACAGGCCGAAAAACTGTTTTTT. Protein: CASSSRQAEKLFF.

The chain is built from TRBV7-9 and TRBJ2-3; 8 positions agree with TRBD2. The length of the CDR3 is 14 residues. Germline lookup yields CDR1 SEHNR and CDR2 FQNEAQ (reference sequence). J gave up 5 bases and V 6 bases, and 7 bases lay outside the gene matches. The CDR3: CASRDGTSIDTQYF. CDR3 bases: TGTGCCAGCAGGGACGGGACTAGTATAGATACGCAGTATTTT.

The genes are TRBV10-2 and TRBJ2-7; the match to TRBD2 covers 7 bases. Germline CDR1 is WSHSY and CDR2 is SAAADI. CDR3 size: 13 residues. The junction had 5 bases not matched to a gene; V was cut back by 7 bases and J by 2 bases. The CDR3 DNA follows: TGCGCCAGCACCCCAACTAGCGCCTACGAGCAGTACTTC. Translating gives CASTPTSAYEQYF.

CDR3 amino acids: CATAQGTGTQYF. The CDR3 bases are TGTGCCACTGCCCAAGGGACAGGGACCCAGTACTTC. The chain links TRBV15 to TRBJ2-5, with 8 bases that match TRBD1. After removal of 9 bases from V and 7 bases from J, the junction contained 7 bases not matched to a gene. Germline CDR1 LNHNV, CDR2 YYDKDF (reference sequence). This CDR3 has 12 amino acids.